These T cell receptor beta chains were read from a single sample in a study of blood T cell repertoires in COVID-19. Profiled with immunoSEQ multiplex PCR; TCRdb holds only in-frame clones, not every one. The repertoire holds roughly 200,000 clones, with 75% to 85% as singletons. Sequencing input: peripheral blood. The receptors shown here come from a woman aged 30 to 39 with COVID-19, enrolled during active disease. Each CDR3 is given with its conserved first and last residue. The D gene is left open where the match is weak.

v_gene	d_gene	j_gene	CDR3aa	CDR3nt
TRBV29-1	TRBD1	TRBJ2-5	CSVAGTAQETQYF	TGCAGCGTCGCCGGGACAGCCCAAGAGACCCAGTACTTC
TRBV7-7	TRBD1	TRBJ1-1	CASSPHQDNRGRSEAFF	TGTGCCAGCAGCCCCCACCAGGATAACAGGGGGCGATCTGAAGCTTTCTTT
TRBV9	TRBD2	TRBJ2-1	CASSVARGGHNEQFF	TGTGCCAGCAGCGTAGCTCGGGGGGGGCACAATGAGCAGTTCTTC
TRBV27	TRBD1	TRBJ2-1	CASRLTGDAHNEQFF	TGTGCCAGCAGGCTGACAGGGGACGCCCATAATGAGCAGTTCTTC
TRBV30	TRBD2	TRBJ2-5	CAWRRGLAGSLRVQETQYF	TGTGCCTGGAGAAGGGGACTAGCGGGATCGCTAAGGGTCCAAGAGACCCAGTACTTC
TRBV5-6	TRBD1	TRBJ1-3	CASSSRDRAGNTIYF	TGTGCCAGCAGCTCCCGGGACAGGGCTGGAAACACCATATATTTT
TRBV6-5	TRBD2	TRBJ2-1	CASSLASGSHEQFF	TGTGCCAGCAGTTTGGCTAGCGGGAGCCATGAGCAGTTCTTC
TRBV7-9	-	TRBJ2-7	CASSLDTGMEYF	TGTGCCAGCAGCTTAGATACGGGGATGGAGTACTTC
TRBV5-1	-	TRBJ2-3	CASSPGPSGRTDTQYF	TGCGCCAGCAGCCCAGGACCTTCGGGGAGGACAGATACGCAGTATTTT
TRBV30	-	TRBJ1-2	CACPDSSYGYTF	TGTGCCTGCCCGGACAGTAGCTATGGCTACACCTTC